These 20 T cell receptor beta chains came from one sample sequenced in a study of CD8 T cells in ankylosing spondylitis. General observations from the study: Characteristic, it appeared, of ankylosing spondylitis blood was a TCR beta motif of seven or eight highly homologous variants.

For these TCRs, the target antigens are not known. Via MiXCR, TCRdb re-called the 5' RACE reads, giving one row per CDR3 protein. Here the sample spans fewer than 450,000 distinct CDR3 sequences, about 15% being singletons. Material: blood, either unsorted or a sorted T cell fraction (not recorded which). The source of these receptors is a male donor with ankylosing spondylitis.

This chain links TRBV20-1 with TRBJ1-5; D uncertain. CDR1 is DFQATT, CDR2 SNEGSKA, per germline (reference sequence). Trimming removed 7 bases at V and 1 base at J, with 8 bases between. The CDR3 is 12 residues long. CDR3 protein: CSGEGSNQPQHF. CDR3 nucleotides: TGCAGTGGAGAAGGGAGCAATCAGCCCCAGCATTTT.

The chain uses TRBV5-1 and TRBJ2-7; 12 positions agree with TRBD1. The germline V gene encodes CDR1 SGHRS and CDR2 YFSETQ. CDR3 size: 15 residues. The V segment lost 3 bases and the J segment 2 bases; nucleotides outside the gene matches: 3. The CDR3 DNA reads as TGCGCCAGCAGCTCCGGGACAGGGGGCCCCTACGAGCAGTACTTC. Translating gives CASSSGTGGPYEQYF.

This clonotype has just one count. The gene calls are TRBV6-2 or TRBV6-3 and TRBJ1-2; D gene uncertain. V was pared by 3 bases and J by 10 bases, with 15 bases between. There are 13 residues in the CDR3. CDR1 and CDR2 (germline): MNHEY, SVGEGT. CDR3 loop: CASSYPGSPTYTF. Written as DNA, the CDR3 is TGTGCCAGCAGTTATCCCGGGTCTCCGACCTACACCTTC.

The sample holds a few counts of this clonotype. This rearrangement joins TRBV6-1 to TRBJ1-4; the D gene is possibly TRBD1 (6 bases). Germline values: CDR1 MNHNS, CDR2 SASEGT. The V and J ends lost 4 bases and 0 bases respectively, with 12 bases between them. The CDR3 covers 16 residues. CDR3 residues: CASSATGRATNEKLFF. The CDR3 DNA follows: TGTGCCAGCAGTGCGACAGGAAGAGCAACTAATGAAAAACTGTTTTTT.

A few counts support this clonotype. This sequence joins TRBV5-1 and TRBJ2-5; 7 nucleotides agree with TRBD2. The V gene end was trimmed by 6 bases and the J gene end by 1 base; junction bases not matched to a gene: 6. Per germline, CDR1 SGHRS and CDR2 YFSETQ. CDR3 size: 14 residues. CDR3 region: CASTLGGSQETQYF. The CDR3 region has the DNA TGCGCCAGCACACTCGGGGGGTCCCAAGAGACCCAGTACTTC.

This clonotype appeared once. This rearrangement joins TRBV20-1 to TRBJ2-5; 8 bases fit TRBD1. V was clipped by 8 bases and J by 5 bases; unmatched bases: 13. From germline, CDR1 is DFQATT and CDR2 SNEGSKA (reference sequence). The CDR3 is 14 amino acids. The CDR3 reads CSTPGTGKKETQYF. In DNA form, the CDR3 reads TGCAGTACCCCTGGGACAGGTAAAAAGGAGACCCAGTACTTC.

In its sample, this clonotype was seen many times. This chain connects TRBV5-6 to TRBJ2-7; TRBD2 might be the D (6 bases). CDR1 SGHDT and CDR2 YYEEEE come from the germline V gene. This CDR3 contains 14 residues. V dropped 3 bases and J dropped 4 bases, with 14 bases sitting between them. The CDR3 region has the DNA TGTGCCAGCAGCTCCCGGGGGTCTGGGTACGAGCAGTACTTC. This gives the protein CASSSRGSGYEQYF.

This clonotype was seen only a few times. The chain employs TRBV20-1 and TRBJ2-2; maybe TRBD2 (6 bases). Germline V gives CDR1 DFQATT, CDR2 SNEGSKA (reference sequence). The CDR3 length is 17 residues. The V gene lost 0 bases and the J gene lost 2 bases, with 16 bases spanning the gap. CDR3 residues: CSARDPTGDLNTGELFF. The CDR3 nucleotides read TGCAGTGCTAGAGACCCTACTGGGGACTTAAACACCGGGGAGCTGTTTTTT.

This clonotype was picked up a small number of times. The chain employs TRBV4-1 and TRBJ2-1, with 10 bases fitting TRBD2. The V and J ends lost 1 base and 7 bases, in that order; junction bases with no gene match: 16. Germline V CDR1 and CDR2: MGHRA, YSYEKL. The CDR3 has 19 residues. CDR3 region: CASSQVQQREGDRENEQFF. DNA for the CDR3: TGCGCCAGCAGCCAAGTACAGCAGCGGGAGGGGGATCGGGAAAATGAGCAGTTCTTC.

J is TRBJ2-7 and V is TRBV28, with 7 bases identical to TRBD2. Germline V lookup: CDR1 MDHEN, CDR2 SYDVKM. J lost 1 base, V lost 4 bases, and 7 bases had no gene match. The CDR3 consists of 15 residues. In nucleotides, the CDR3 is TGTGCCAGCAGTTCCCGGCGCGGGGGTTCCTACGAGCAGTACTTC. As protein: CASSSRRGGSYEQYF.

The rearrangement links TRBV11-2 to TRBJ2-7; the D gene could be TRBD1 or TRBD2 (5 bases each). CDR1 is SGHAT and CDR2 is FQNNGV in the germline V gene. The CDR3 covers 15 residues. V lost 1 base, J lost 2 bases, and 12 bases lay in between. In DNA, the CDR3 is TGTGCCAGCAGCTTAGGTTGGGACGGGGCCTACGAGCAGTACTTC. Protein: CASSLGWDGAYEQYF.

This clonotype was found a few times. V is TRBV28 and J is TRBJ1-2; D unclear. The CDR3 extends over 13 amino acids. Per germline, CDR1 MDHEN and CDR2 SYDVKM. V was clipped by 6 bases and J by 7 bases, with 15 bases between them. CDR3 sequence: CASSLVISTGYTF. CDR3 in DNA: TGTGCCAGCAGCCTGGTTATAAGTACTGGCTACACCTTC.

The J gene is TRBJ2-6, the V gene TRBV10-3; D is perhaps TRBD2 (6 bases). The CDR3 consists of 18 residues. Per the germline V gene, CDR1 is ENHRY and CDR2 is SYGVKD. Trimming took off 1 base at V and 0 bases at J, with 13 bases between the two ends. This CDR3 is CAISEYGTGSSGANVLTF. CDR3 DNA sequence: TGTGCCATCAGTGAGTACGGGACTGGGAGCTCTGGGGCCAACGTCCTGACTTTC.

The V and J genes are TRBV6-2 or TRBV6-3 and TRBJ2-7, with D perhaps TRBD1 or TRBD2 (5 bases each). V was cut by 7 bases and J by 3 bases, with 16 bases left in between. CDR1 and CDR2 (germline): MNHEY, SVGEGT. The CDR3 spans 14 residues. The CDR3 here is CASIKGSVDYEQYF. In DNA, the CDR3 is TGTGCCAGCATCAAGGGGAGCGTTGACTACGAGCAGTACTTC.

The table lists this clonotype with a count of one. The chain is built from TRBV2 and TRBJ1-5; D unresolved. The CDR3 sequence is 14 residues long. Trimming took off 2 bases at V and 4 bases at J, with 9 bases between the two ends. Looked up from germline, CDR1 is SNHLY and CDR2 is FYNNEI. This chain's CDR3 is CASSEFRQNQPQHF. Written as DNA, the CDR3 is TGTGCCAGCAGTGAATTTCGTCAGAATCAGCCCCAGCATTTT.

This clonotype was found a few times. The V and J genes are TRBV7-2 and TRBJ2-5; D is ambiguous. Trimming removed 1 base at V and 5 bases at J, with 11 bases between. CDR1 and CDR2 (germline): SGHTA, FQGNSA. CDR3 length: 14 residues. The CDR3 DNA sequence: TGTGCCAGCAGCTTAGGAAGTCTGCGGGAGACCCAGTACTTC. Protein product: CASSLGSLRETQYF. Variable domain in full (rest from reference TRBV7-2 and TRBJ2-5): GAGVSQSPSNKVTEKGKDVELRCDPISGHTALYWYRQSLGQGLEFLIYFQGNSAPDKSGLPSDRFSAERTGGSVSTLTIQRTQQEDSAVYLCASSLGSLRETQYFGPGTRLLVL.

This clonotype was detected a few times. The rearrangement joins TRBV20-1 to TRBJ1-2, with a tentative D call TRBD1 (5 bases). The CDR3 loop spans 12 amino acids. From germline, CDR1 is DFQATT and CDR2 SNEGSKA (reference sequence). V was shortened by 5 bases and J by 1 base, with 8 bases between the two germline ends. Here the CDR3 DNA reads TGCAGTGCTTGGGACCTTAACTATGGCTACACCTTC. It yields the protein CSAWDLNYGYTF.

The chain recombines TRBV19 with TRBJ2-1; 11 nucleotides line up with TRBD2. CDR1 is LNHDA and CDR2 is SQIVND in the germline V gene (reference sequence). This CDR3 spans 17 amino acids. V was pared by 5 bases and J by 6 bases, with 12 bases of the junction left unmatched. The chain's CDR3 is CASSSPLTSGRFNEQFF. The CDR3 DNA follows: TGTGCCAGTAGTTCACCCCTAACTAGCGGGAGATTCAATGAGCAGTTCTTC.

This chain uses TRBV6-2 or TRBV6-3 with TRBJ2-7; D perhaps matches TRBD1 (6 bases). Germline loops: CDR1 MNHEY, CDR2 SVGEGT. Trimming cost V 5 bases and J 3 bases, with 14 bases left between them. CDR3 size: 14 residues. The CDR3 nucleotides are TGTGCCAGCAGTCGCCACCCGGACAGCTACGAGCAGTACTTC. It yields the protein CASSRHPDSYEQYF.

This clonotype was observed a handful of times. The chain joins TRBV5-1 to TRBJ1-2; unclear D gene. Trimming removed 1 base at V and 2 bases at J, with 9 bases between. Germline CDR1 is SGHRS and CDR2 is YFSETQ. The CDR3 length is 14 residues. The CDR3 spells CASSLSANNYGYTF. Written as DNA, the CDR3 is TGCGCCAGCAGCTTGTCGGCCAACAACTATGGCTACACCTTC.